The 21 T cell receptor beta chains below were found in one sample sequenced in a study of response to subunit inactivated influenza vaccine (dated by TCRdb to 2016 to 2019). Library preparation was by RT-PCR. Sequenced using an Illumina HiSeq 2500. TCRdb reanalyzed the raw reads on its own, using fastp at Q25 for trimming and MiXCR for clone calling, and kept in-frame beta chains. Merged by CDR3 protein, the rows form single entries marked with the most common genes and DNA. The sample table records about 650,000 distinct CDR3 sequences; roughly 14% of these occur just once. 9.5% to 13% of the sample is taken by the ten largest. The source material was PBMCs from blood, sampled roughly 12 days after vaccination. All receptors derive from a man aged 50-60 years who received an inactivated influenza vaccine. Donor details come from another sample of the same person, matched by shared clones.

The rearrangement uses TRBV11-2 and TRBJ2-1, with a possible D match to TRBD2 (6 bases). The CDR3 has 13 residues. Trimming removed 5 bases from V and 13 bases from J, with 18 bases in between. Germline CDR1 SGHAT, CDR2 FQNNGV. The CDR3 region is CASSTILALDQFF. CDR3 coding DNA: TGTGCCAGCAGCACCATACTAGCATTGGATCAGTTCTTC.

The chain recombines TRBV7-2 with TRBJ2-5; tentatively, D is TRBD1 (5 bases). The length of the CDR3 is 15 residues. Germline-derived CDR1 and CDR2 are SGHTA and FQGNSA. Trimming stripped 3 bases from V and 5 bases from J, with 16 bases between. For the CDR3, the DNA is TGTGCCAGCAGCTTGAATGGCAGGGTGTGGGAGACCCAGTACTTC. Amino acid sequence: CASSLNGRVWETQYF.

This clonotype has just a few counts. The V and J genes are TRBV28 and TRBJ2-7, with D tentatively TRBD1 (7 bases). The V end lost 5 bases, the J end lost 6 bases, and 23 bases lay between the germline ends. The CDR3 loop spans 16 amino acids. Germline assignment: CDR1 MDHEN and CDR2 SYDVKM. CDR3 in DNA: TGTGCCAGCAGTCGGATCGGGGGCACAGGGGTCGGCGAGCAGTACTTC. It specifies CASSRIGGTGVGEQYF.

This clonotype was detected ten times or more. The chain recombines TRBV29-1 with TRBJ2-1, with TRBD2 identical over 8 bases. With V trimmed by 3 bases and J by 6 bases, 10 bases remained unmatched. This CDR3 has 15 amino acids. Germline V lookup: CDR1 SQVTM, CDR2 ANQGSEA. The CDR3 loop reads CSVDSRVLAGNEQFF. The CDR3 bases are TGCAGCGTTGATTCTAGAGTGCTAGCGGGCAATGAGCAGTTCTTC.

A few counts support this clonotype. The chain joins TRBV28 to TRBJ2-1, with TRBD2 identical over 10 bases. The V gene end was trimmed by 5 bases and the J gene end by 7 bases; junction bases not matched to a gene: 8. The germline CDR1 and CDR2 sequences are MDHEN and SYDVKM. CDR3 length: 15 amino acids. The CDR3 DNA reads TGTGCCAGCAGTCCCACTAGCGGGATAACAAATGAGCAGTTCTTC. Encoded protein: CASSPTSGITNEQFF.

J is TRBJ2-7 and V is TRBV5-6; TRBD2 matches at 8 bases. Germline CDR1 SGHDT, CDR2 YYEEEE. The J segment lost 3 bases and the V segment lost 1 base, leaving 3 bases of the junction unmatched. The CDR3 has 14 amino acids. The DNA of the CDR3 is TGTGCCAGCAGCTTGAAGGGACTAGGCTACGAGCAGTACTTC. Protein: CASSLKGLGYEQYF.

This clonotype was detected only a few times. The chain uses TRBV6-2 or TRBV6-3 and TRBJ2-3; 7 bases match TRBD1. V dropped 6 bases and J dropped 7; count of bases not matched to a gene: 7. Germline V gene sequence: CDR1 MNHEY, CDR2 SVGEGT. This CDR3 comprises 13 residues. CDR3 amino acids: CASSYDREYTQYF. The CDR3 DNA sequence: TGTGCCAGCAGCTACGACAGGGAATATACGCAGTATTTT.

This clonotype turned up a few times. The CDR3 sequence is CASSQSSGRTYNEQFF. The CDR3 nucleotides are TGCGCCAGCAGCCAGAGTAGCGGGAGAACCTACAATGAGCAGTTCTTC. The J gene is TRBJ2-1, the V gene TRBV4-3; 9 nucleotides match TRBD2. V lost 3 bases, J lost 2 bases, and 5 bases stayed unmatched. The CDR3 contains 16 residues. Per germline, CDR1 LGHNA and CDR2 YSLEER.

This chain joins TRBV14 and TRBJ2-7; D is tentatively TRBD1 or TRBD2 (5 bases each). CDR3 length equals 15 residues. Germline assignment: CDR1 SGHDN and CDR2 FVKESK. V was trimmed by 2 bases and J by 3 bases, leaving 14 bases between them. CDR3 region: CASSQIGAGRYEQYF. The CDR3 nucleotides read TGTGCCAGCAGCCAAATCGGGGCAGGTCGCTACGAGCAGTACTTC.

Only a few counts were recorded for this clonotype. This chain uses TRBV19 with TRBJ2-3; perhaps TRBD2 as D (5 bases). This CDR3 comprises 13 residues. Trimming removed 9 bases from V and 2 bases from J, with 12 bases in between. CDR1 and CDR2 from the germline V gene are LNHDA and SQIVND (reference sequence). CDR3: CASQMGATDTQYF. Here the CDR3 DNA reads TGTGCCAGCCAAATGGGAGCCACAGATACGCAGTATTTT.

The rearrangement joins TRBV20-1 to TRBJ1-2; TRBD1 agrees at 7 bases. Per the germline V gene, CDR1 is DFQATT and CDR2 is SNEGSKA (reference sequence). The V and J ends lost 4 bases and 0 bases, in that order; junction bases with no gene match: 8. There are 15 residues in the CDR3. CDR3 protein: CSAKGAGIANYGYTF. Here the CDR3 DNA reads TGCAGTGCTAAGGGGGCGGGGATCGCTAACTATGGCTACACCTTC.

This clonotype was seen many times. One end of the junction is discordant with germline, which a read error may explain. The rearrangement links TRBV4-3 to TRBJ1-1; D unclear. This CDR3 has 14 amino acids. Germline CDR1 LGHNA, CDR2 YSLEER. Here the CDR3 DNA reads TGTGCCAGCAGCCAAGACCTCGGCGGCACTGAAGCTTTCTTT. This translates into CASSQDLGGTEAFF.

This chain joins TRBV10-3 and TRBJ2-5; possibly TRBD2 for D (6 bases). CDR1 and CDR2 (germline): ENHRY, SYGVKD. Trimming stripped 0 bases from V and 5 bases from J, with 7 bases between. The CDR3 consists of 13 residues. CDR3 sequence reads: CAISESAGETQYF. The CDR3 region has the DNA TGTGCCATCAGTGAGTCCGCGGGGGAGACCCAGTACTTC.

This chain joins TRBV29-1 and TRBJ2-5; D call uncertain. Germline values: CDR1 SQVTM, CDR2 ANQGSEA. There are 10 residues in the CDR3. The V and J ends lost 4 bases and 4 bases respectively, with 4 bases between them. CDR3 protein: CSVGGETQYF. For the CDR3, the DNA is TGCAGCGTTGGGGGAGAGACCCAGTACTTC. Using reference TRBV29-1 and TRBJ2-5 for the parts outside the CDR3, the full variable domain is SAVISQKPSRDICQRGTSLTIQCQVDSQVTMMFWYRQQPGQSLTLIATANQGSEATYESGFVIDKFPISRPNLTFSTLTVSNMSPEDSSIYLCSVGGETQYFGPGTRLLVL.

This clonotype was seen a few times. The DNA of the CDR3 is TGTGCCAGCAGTTATAGTTCCGGGTTATGGAACACTGAAGCTTTCTTT. Protein sequence: CASSYSSGLWNTEAFF. This chain connects TRBV6-5 to TRBJ1-1, with D uncertain. Germline CDR1 and CDR2: MNHEY and SVGAGI. The CDR3 is 16 residues long. Trimming stripped 3 bases from V and 1 base from J, with 15 bases between.

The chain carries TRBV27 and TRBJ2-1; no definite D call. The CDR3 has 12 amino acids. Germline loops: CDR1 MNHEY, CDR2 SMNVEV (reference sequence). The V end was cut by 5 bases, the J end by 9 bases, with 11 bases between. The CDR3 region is CASSLDLGEQFF. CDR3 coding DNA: TGTGCCAGCAGTCTCGACCTGGGTGAGCAGTTCTTC.

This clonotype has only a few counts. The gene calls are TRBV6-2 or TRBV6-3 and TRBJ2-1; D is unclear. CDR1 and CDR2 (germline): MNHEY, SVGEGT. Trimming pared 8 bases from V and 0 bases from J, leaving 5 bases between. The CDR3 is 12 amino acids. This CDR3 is CASGFSYNEQFF. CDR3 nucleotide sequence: TGTGCCAGCGGCTTCTCCTACAATGAGCAGTTCTTC.

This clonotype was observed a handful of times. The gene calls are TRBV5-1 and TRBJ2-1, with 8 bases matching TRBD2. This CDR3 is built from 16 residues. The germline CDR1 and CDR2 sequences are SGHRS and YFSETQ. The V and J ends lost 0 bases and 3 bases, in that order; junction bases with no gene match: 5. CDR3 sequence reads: CASSLALLAGYNEQFF. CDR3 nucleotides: TGCGCCAGCAGCTTGGCCCTCCTAGCGGGCTACAATGAGCAGTTCTTC.

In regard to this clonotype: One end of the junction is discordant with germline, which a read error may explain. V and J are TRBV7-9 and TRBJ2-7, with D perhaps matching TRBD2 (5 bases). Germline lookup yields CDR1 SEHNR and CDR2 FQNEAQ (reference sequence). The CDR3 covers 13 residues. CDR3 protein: CASSLAFLQRSEF. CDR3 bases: TGTGCCAGCAGCTTAGCTTTTCTGCAGCGGTCGGAATTC.

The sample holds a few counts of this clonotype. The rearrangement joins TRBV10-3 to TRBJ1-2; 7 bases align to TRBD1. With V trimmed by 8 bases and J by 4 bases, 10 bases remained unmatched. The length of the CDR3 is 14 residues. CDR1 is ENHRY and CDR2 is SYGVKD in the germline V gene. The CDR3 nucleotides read TGTGCCATCGGGACCATGACAGGGACCTATGGCTACACCTTC. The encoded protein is CAIGTMTGTYGYTF.

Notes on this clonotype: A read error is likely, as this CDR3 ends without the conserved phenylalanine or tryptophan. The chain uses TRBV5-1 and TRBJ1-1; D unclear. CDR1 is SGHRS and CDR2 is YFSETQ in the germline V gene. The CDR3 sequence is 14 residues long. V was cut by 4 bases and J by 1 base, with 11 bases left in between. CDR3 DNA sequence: TGCGCCAGCAGCCCAAAGGCGGGGAACACTGAAGCTTTCTCT. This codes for CASSPKAGNTEAFS.